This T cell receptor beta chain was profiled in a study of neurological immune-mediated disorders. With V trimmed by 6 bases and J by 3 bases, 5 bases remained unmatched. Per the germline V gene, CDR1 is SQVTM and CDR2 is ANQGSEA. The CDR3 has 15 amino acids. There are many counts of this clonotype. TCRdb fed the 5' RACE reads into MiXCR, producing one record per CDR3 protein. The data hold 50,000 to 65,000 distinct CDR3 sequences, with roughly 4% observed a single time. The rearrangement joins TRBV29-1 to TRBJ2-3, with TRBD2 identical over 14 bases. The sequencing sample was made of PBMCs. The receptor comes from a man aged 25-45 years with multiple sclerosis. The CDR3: CSVQGTSGRTDTQYF. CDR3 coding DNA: TGCAGCGTGCAAGGGACTAGCGGGAGAACAGATACGCAGTATTTT.